A single T cell receptor beta chain is shown here with its context. Alongside a J-beta primer mix, a sample-barcoded 5' primer served in a second PCR lasting roughly 6 to 12 cycles. With 12 random nucleotides, a template-switch adaptor tagged each individual cDNA molecule. TCRdb used MiXCR to reprocess the 5' RACE reads, holding one entry per CDR3 protein. The repertoire holds fewer than 950,000 distinct CDR3 sequences, around half seen once, with about 42% in the top ten. This specimen comes from a study of blood T cells in healthy people across ages. About the research overall: Template switching captured about one barcoded beta molecule per two T cells.

The CDR3 is 17 amino acids. Germline V gene lookup returns CDR1 SGDLS and CDR2 YYNGEE. Sequencing used blood. This receptor was identified in an elderly man in good health. The chain uses TRBV9 and TRBJ2-7; the match to TRBD2 covers 7 bases. The J call is uncertain, as TRBJ2-5 better fits the DNA end. The CDR3 bases are TGTGCCAGCAGCCTCCCAGCGGGATCGGTCGATCGAGAGACCCAGTACTTC. Its translation is CASSLPAGSVDRETQYF.